The source of this TCR beta chain is a study of spatial heterogeneity in lung cancer. Every cDNA TCR molecule received its own unique molecular identifier. In TCRdb, the 5' RACE reads were re-called with MiXCR into one record per CDR3 protein. The sample comprises some 23,000 distinct CDR3 sequences, over 6% of which are singletons, and roughly an eighth rests with the top ten. Time point defined: sample taken at primary tumor resection. Samples were donated by 72 untreated early-stage non-small cell lung cancer patients. Material for sequencing was whole RNA from tumor, nontumor lung or frozen PBMC, left unsorted. This clonotype came up many times. Its antigen is not identified. Notes on the study in general: The appearance of ubiquitous expanded tumor TCRs in blood was greater at resection than follow-up.

The sequenced sample was PBMCs, obtained at surgery. The TCR originated in a male donor with early-stage non-small cell lung cancer.

The DNA of the CDR3 is TGTGCCTGGAGTGTACTGGGCCAGTCGGGTCAGCCCCAGCATTTT. It encodes CAWSVLGQSGQPQHF. The chain couples TRBV30 to TRBJ1-5; D gene uncertain. CDR3 length equals 15 residues. The germline V gene has CDR1 GTSNPN and CDR2 SVGIG (reference sequence). Trimming left V 0 bases short and J 6 bases short, with 15 bases between. The whole variable domain, filled in from reference TRBV30 and TRBJ1-5, reads SQTIHQWPATLVQPVGSPLSLECTVEGTSNPNLYWYRQAAGRGLQLLFYSVGIGQISSEVPQNLSASRPQDRQFILSSKKLLLSDSGFYLCAWSVLGQSGQPQHFGDGTRLSIL.